This TCR beta chain was identified during a study of regulatory T cells in long-lasting Graves disease. Findings of the study overall: With approximately 2,800 shared public clonotypes, persistent patients exceeded new patients, who shared about a thousand. The study found lower TCR diversity in persistent Graves' patients than in newly diagnosed ones.

Relying on iRepertoire HTBI primers and Arm-PCR of CDR3 regions, the team built TCR beta libraries. TCRdb reprocessed the multiplex PCR reads with MiXCR, giving one entry per CDR3 protein. The sample includes 300,000 to 400,000 distinct CDR3 sequences, approximately 15% of them seen just once. At least ten counts were recorded for this clonotype. Its specificity is not known. Time point: newly diagnosed GD, antithyroid drugs for less than 3 months. RNA isolated from PBMCs was used to make the TCR library. A further study also used this sample, focusing on T cells in Graves' hyperthyroidism and ophthalmopathy. From that second work: On the basis of clinical symptoms, serum thyroxine and TRAb, thyroid ultrasound and orbital computed tomography, diagnoses were made.

Sample: peripheral blood mononuclear cells (PBMCs), taken at new diagnosis, from a patient treated with antithyroid drugs. The receptor was isolated from a man between 35 and 55 years old with Graves disease.

The CDR3 nucleotides are TGTGCCAGCAGTTCACCAGGGGGCCGACAGCCCCAGCATTTT. This encodes CASSSPGGRQPQHF. The rearrangement uses TRBV28 and TRBJ1-5; TRBD1 matches 8 bases. The CDR3 is made up of 14 amino acids. Germline V CDR1 and CDR2: MDHEN, SYDVKM. The junction had 6 bases not matched to a gene; V was cut back by 4 bases and J by 7 bases.